This passage covers 22 T cell receptor beta chains from one sample sequenced in a study of high-grade serous ovarian cancer treatment subgroups. Tumor samples were obtained before definitive surgery or chemotherapy. TCRdb keeps only in-frame clones here, not all; method: immunoSEQ multiplex PCR. The profile covers about 12,000 clones, with roughly 88% appearing a single time and around 2.9% taken by the ten largest. The sample comprised tumor tissue. These receptors were obtained from a human donor with high-grade serous ovarian cancer.

This chain links TRBV7-2 with TRBJ2-1; D gene ambiguous. Trimming removed 5 bases at V and 5 bases at J, with 19 bases between. The CDR3 loop spans 16 amino acids. Germline values: CDR1 SGHTA, CDR2 FQGNSA. DNA of the CDR3: TGTGCCAGCAGCCGAAGGTCTGGCGGCGTGGACAATGAGCAGTTCTTC. Translation: CASSRRSGGVDNEQFF.

The rearrangement uses TRBV18 and TRBJ2-5; TRBD1 is a possible D gene (5 bases). This CDR3 spans 14 amino acids. Germline lookup yields CDR1 KGHSH and CDR2 LQKENI. Trimming took 6 bases from V and 5 from J, leaving 16 bases between them. The CDR3 DNA reads TGTGCCAGCTCGCCCCAGGGAATCGGGGAGACCCAGTACTTC. Protein: CASSPQGIGETQYF.

The J gene is TRBJ1-1, the V gene TRBV7-2; D perhaps matches TRBD1 (5 bases). The CDR3 is made up of 13 amino acids. Trimming removed 1 base from V and 11 bases from J, with 14 bases in between. Germline lookup yields CDR1 SGHTA and CDR2 FQGNSA. CDR3 sequence reads: CASSLGPGRIAFF. CDR3 DNA: TGTGCCAGCAGCTTAGGGCCGGGACGTATTGCTTTCTTT.

As regards this clone: One junction end disagrees with the germline gene, perhaps due to a read error. The chain couples TRBV7-7 to TRBJ2-3; 8 bases map to TRBD2. CDR3 size: 16 residues. CDR1 is SSHAT and CDR2 is FNYEAQ in the germline V gene (reference sequence). The DNA for the CDR3 is TGTGCTAGCAGCTTAGGTCCGGGGGGGCCGACAGATACGCAGTATTTT. Translation: CASSLGPGGPTDTQYF.

Here the CDR3 reads CASSFGYRGETQYF. CDR3 DNA: TGTGCCAGCAGCTTTGGTTACAGGGGGGAGACCCAGTACTTC. The chain carries TRBV11-2 and TRBJ2-5; 8 bases map to TRBD1. This CDR3 has 14 amino acids. Looked up from germline, CDR1 is SGHAT and CDR2 is FQNNGV. V gave up 3 bases and J gave up 5 bases; unmatched junction bases: 5.

The rearrangement joins TRBV7-6 to TRBJ1-5, with D possibly TRBD1 on 5 matching bases. The CDR3 spans 13 residues. V was trimmed by 6 bases and J by 9 bases, leaving 15 bases between them. The germline CDR1 and CDR2 sequences are SGHVS and FNYEAQ. The CDR3: CASSSQGPGPQHF. The DNA for the CDR3 is TGTGCCAGCAGTTCTCAGGGACCCGGGCCCCAGCATTTT.

This rearrangement joins TRBV2 to TRBJ2-5; D might be TRBD1 or TRBD2, each matching 6 bases. Between the trimmed V and J ends, which lost 6 bases and 1 base, there was a span of 27 bases. This CDR3 comprises 19 residues. Germline CDR1 reads SNHLY; CDR2 reads FYNNEI. The CDR3 DNA is TGTGCCAGCAGCGGGATTTCGACCGGACAAGGGGGACTCCAAGAGACCCAGTACTTC. Residues: CASSGISTGQGGLQETQYF.

About this clone: One end of the junction varies from germline; a read error may be responsible. This chain links TRBV4-1 with TRBJ1-2, with D tentatively TRBD1 (6 bases). The CDR3 runs 14 residues. Germline V lookup: CDR1 MGHRA, CDR2 YSYEKL. The CDR3 reads CAGSQGGGVYGYTF. The CDR3 nucleotides read TGCGCCGGCAGCCAAGGGGGAGGGGTCTATGGCTACACCTTC.

The CDR3 region is CASASTPQQGSSYEQYF. CDR3 sequence (DNA): TGTGCCAGCGCTTCGACCCCTCAACAGGGGAGCTCCTACGAGCAGTACTTC. The rearrangement uses TRBV4-2 and TRBJ2-7; 7 bases are a match to TRBD1. CDR1 is LGHNA and CDR2 is YNFKEQ in the germline V gene. V shed 8 bases and J 0 bases; nucleotides not matched to a gene: 16. This CDR3 region has 17 residues.

This clone was seen once. The gene calls are TRBV9 and TRBJ2-5; tentative D call: TRBD2 (5 bases). The V end was cut by 3 bases, the J end by 4 bases, with 19 bases between. The CDR3 is 16 amino acids. Per germline, CDR1 SGDLS and CDR2 YYNGEE. The CDR3 is CASSAPRAGARETQYF. CDR3 sequence (DNA): TGTGCCAGCAGCGCGCCTAGGGCGGGCGCACGAGAGACCCAGTACTTC.

V and J are TRBV13 and TRBJ2-7, with 8 nucleotides matching TRBD1. The V and J ends lost 0 bases and 6 bases, in that order; junction bases with no gene match: 4. Germline lookup yields CDR1 PRHDT and CDR2 FYEKMQ (reference sequence). The CDR3 is made up of 14 amino acids. In DNA, the CDR3 is TGTGCCAGCAGCTTAGGCCAGGGGGCCAGCGAGCAGTACGTC. Translation: CASSLGQGASEQYV.

V usage is TRBV29-1 and J usage is TRBJ1-4, with a possible D match to TRBD1 (5 bases). The CDR3 runs to 15 residues. V was cut by 4 bases and J by 5 bases, with 17 bases left in between. Germline lookup yields CDR1 SQVTM and CDR2 ANQGSEA. The CDR3 DNA is TGCAGCGTTGTTTGGGGGTCCGGCCGAAATGAAAAACTGTTTTTT. It encodes CSVVWGSGRNEKLFF.

This chain connects TRBV19 to TRBJ2-4, with no clear D. Between the trimmed V and J ends, which lost 8 bases and 2 bases, there was a span of 10 bases. This CDR3 region has 13 residues. Germline V gene lookup returns CDR1 LNHDA and CDR2 SQIVND (reference sequence). The CDR3 sequence is CASLGITKNIQYF. The CDR3 DNA reads TGTGCCAGTCTTGGCATAACCAAAAACATTCAGTACTTC.

This clone was found once. V and J are TRBV4-1 and TRBJ2-5, with 9 positions matching TRBD2. This CDR3 contains 14 residues. From germline, CDR1 is MGHRA and CDR2 YSYEKL. After removal of 4 bases from V and 5 bases from J, the junction contained 5 bases not matched to a gene. In nucleotides, the CDR3 is TGCGCCAGCAGCCCCGGGACTAGCACTGAGACCCAGTACTTC. Translated, it gives CASSPGTSTETQYF.

The chain recombines TRBV5-4 with TRBJ1-1; the D gene is possibly TRBD1 (5 bases). The ends were cut back, 0 bases at V and 2 bases at J, with 8 bases in the middle. Per the germline V gene, CDR1 is SGHNT and CDR2 is YYREEE (reference sequence). The CDR3 has 14 residues. The CDR3 nucleotides are TGTGCCAGCAGCTTGGCCGGGGGAAACACTGAAGCTTTCTTT. It specifies CASSLAGGNTEAFF. Filled out from reference TRBV5-4 and TRBJ1-1, the complete variable domain reads ETGVTQSPTHLIKTRGQQVTLRCSSQSGHNTVSWYQQALGQGPQFIFQYYREEENGRGNFPPRFSGLQFPNYSSELNVNALELDDSALYLCASSLAGGNTEAFFGQGTRLTVV.

The CDR3 region is CASSPLQGSNQPQHF. CDR3 nucleotide sequence: TGTGCCAGCTCACCACTCCAGGGGAGCAATCAGCCCCAGCATTTT. The chain has TRBV18 and TRBJ1-5; perhaps TRBD1 as D (6 bases). Germline values: CDR1 KGHSH, CDR2 LQKENI. Trimming cost V 1 base and J 1 base, with 8 bases left between them. CDR3 size: 15 residues. Full variable domain (remainder filled in from reference TRBV18 and TRBJ1-5): NAGVMQNPRHLVRRRGQEARLRCSPMKGHSHVYWYRQLPEEGLKFMVYLQKENIIDESGMPKERFSAEFPKEGPSILRIQQVVRGDSAAYFCASSPLQGSNQPQHFGDGTRLSIL.

The sample holds a few counts of this clone. One junction end does not reproduce the germline sequence, and a read error may be involved. V gene TRBV10-1 combines with J gene TRBJ1-1, with D unclear. This CDR3 has 12 amino acids. Per germline, CDR1 WNHNN and CDR2 SYGVQD (reference sequence). In nucleotides, the CDR3 is TGCGCCAGCAGTGAGTCGTGGCAGCGATTGAGCTTT. Translated: CASSESWQRLSF.

This chain links TRBV2 with TRBJ2-2; 7 bases are a match to TRBD1. V was clipped by 5 bases and J by 4 bases; unmatched bases: 7. The CDR3 totals 15 residues. Germline CDR1 reads SNHLY; CDR2 reads FYNNEI. The CDR3 loop is CASSPDRDVTGELFF. The CDR3 DNA follows: TGTGCCAGCAGTCCTGACAGGGATGTCACCGGGGAGCTGTTTTTT.

The sample holds a few counts of this clone. J is TRBJ1-1 and V is TRBV27; D is undetermined. The CDR3 loop spans 13 amino acids. V was cut by 6 bases and J by 5 bases, with 13 bases left in between. Per germline, CDR1 MNHEY and CDR2 SMNVEV (reference sequence). The CDR3 DNA reads as TGTGCCAGCAGCCCCTCATGGCATACTGAAGCTTTCTTT. Its translation is CASSPSWHTEAFF.

Written as DNA, the CDR3 is TGTGCCAGCAGCTTAGCGCGCGGGGGAGCATACGAGCAGTACGTC. This gives the protein CASSLARGGAYEQYV. This rearrangement joins TRBV7-8 to TRBJ2-7; 7 positions match TRBD2. With 0 bases clipped from V and 4 bases from J, the junction kept 6 bases outside the gene matches. The CDR3 length is 15 residues. The germline V gene has CDR1 SGHVS and CDR2 FQNEAQ.

The chain recombines TRBV7-8 with TRBJ1-1; no definite D call. CDR1 SGHVS and CDR2 FQNEAQ come from the germline V gene. The CDR3 is 13 amino acids. V lost 5 bases, J lost 0 bases, and 7 bases lay in between. The CDR3 region has the DNA TGTGCCAGCAGCCGGGGAGTGAACACTGAAGCTTTCTTT. It yields the protein CASSRGVNTEAFF.

The gene calls are TRBV5-4 and TRBJ1-3; D is undetermined. Germline values: CDR1 SGHNT, CDR2 YYREEE (reference sequence). The CDR3 contains 11 residues. V lost 8 bases to trimming and J lost 6 bases, with 9 bases between them. CDR3 sequence (DNA): TGTGCCAGTCGCGTGGAAAACACCATATATTTT. Its protein product is CASRVENTIYF.